This entry concerns a single T cell receptor beta chain. Antigen: not known. The source of the sample is a study of shared clonotypes between healthy human individuals. Findings and caveats of the study: Sample collection involved blood only; tissue repertoires are likely different.

Healthy HIV-negative adults without recent acute infections or vaccinations served as donors. The CD4+ fraction was divided into a CD45RA+ naive subset and a CD45RA-negative memory subset. Clones were sequenced by immunoSEQ multiplex PCR, and TCRdb holds only the in-frame ones, with some missing. The data contain about 2.4 million clones, approximately 94% of them seen just once; the ten biggest clones take up around 0.14%. The CDR3 extends over 16 amino acids. Germline assignment: CDR1 KGHSH and CDR2 LQKENI. V was pared by 3 bases and J by 4 bases, with 16 bases between. The chain combines TRBV18 with TRBJ1-3; unclear D gene. The sequenced sample was naive CD4+ T cells sorted from blood. The subset here: CD45RA+ positively selected. This receptor was identified in a man younger than 35 in good health. CDR3 sequence: CASSPKDPASGNTIYF. In DNA form, the CDR3 reads TGTGCCAGCTCACCTAAGGACCCAGCCTCGGGAAACACCATATATTTT.